The TCR beta chain described here comes from a study of T cells after yellow fever vaccination. TCRdb itself ran the 5' RACE reads through MiXCR, one entry per CDR3 protein. Here the sample spans about 220,000 distinct CDR3 sequences, 3.2% being singletons. Germline-derived CDR1 and CDR2 are KGHSH and LQKENI. J was trimmed by 1 base and V by 2 bases; bases with no gene match: 3. The CDR3 spans 15 residues. This clonotype was counted many times. V gene TRBV18 combines with J gene TRBJ2-5, with 8 bases lining up with TRBD1. The sequence came from a man younger than 35 who received the YFV17D yellow fever vaccine. Sequenced here: CD4+ T cells sorted from PBMCs, sampled 10 days after the yellow fever booster vaccination. This chain's CDR3 is CASSPSDRAQETQYF. For the CDR3, the DNA is TGTGCCAGCTCACCATCGGACAGGGCCCAAGAGACCCAGTACTTC.